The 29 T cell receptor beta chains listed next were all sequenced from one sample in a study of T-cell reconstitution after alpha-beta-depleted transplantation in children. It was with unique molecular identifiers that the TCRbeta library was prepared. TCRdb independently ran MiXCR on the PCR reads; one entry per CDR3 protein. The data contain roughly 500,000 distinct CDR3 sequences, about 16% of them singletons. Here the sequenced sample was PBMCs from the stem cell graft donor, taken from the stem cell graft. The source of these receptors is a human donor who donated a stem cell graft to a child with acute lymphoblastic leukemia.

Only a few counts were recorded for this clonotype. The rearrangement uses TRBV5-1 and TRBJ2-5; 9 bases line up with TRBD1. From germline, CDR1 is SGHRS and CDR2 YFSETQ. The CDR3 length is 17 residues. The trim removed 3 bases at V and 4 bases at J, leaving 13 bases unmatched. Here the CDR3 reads CASSWGQGRTSRETQYF. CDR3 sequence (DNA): TGCGCCAGCAGCTGGGGACAGGGAAGAACGAGTCGAGAGACCCAGTACTTC.

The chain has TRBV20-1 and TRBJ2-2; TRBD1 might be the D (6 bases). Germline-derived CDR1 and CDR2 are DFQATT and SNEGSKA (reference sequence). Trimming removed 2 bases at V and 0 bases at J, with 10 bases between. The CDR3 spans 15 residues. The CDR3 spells CSARQGTANTGELFF. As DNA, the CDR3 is TGCAGTGCTAGACAGGGGACCGCGAACACCGGGGAGCTGTTTTTT.

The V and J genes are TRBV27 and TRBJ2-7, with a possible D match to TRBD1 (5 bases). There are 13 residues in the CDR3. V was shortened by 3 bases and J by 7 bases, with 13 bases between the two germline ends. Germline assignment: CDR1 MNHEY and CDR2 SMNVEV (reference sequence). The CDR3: CASSFSLSGEQYF. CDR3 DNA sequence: TGTGCCAGCAGTTTCTCCTTGTCAGGGGAGCAGTACTTC.

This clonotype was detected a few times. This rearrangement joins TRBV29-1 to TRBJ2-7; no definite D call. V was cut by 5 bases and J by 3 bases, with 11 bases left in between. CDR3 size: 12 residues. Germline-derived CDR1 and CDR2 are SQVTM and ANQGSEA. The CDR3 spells CSVLVAHYEQYF. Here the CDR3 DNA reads TGCAGCGTTCTTGTGGCCCACTACGAGCAGTACTTC.

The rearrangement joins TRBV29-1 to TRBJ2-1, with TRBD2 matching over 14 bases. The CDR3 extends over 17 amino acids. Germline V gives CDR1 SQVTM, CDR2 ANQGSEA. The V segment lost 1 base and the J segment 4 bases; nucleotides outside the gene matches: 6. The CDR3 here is CSVEGGLAGVSYNEQFF. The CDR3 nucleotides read TGCAGCGTTGAAGGGGGACTAGCGGGAGTGTCATACAATGAGCAGTTCTTC.

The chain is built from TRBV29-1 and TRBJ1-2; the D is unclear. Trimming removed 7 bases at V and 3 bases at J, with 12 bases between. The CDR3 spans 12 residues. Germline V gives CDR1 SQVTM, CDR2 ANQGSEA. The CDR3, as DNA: TGCAGCGGATTCTTCTCTCACTATGGCTACACCTTC. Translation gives CSGFFSHYGYTF. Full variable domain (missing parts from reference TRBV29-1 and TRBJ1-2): SAVISQKPSRDICQRGTSLTIQCQVDSQVTMMFWYRQQPGQSLTLIATANQGSEATYESGFVIDKFPISRPNLTFSTLTVSNMSPEDSSIYLCSGFFSHYGYTFGSGTRLTVV.

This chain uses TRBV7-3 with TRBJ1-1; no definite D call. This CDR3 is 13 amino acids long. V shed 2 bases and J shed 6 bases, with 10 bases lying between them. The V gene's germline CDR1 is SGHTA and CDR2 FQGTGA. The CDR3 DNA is TGTGCCAGCAGCTTATTAGGTGGGGCTGAAGCTTTCTTT. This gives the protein CASSLLGGAEAFF.

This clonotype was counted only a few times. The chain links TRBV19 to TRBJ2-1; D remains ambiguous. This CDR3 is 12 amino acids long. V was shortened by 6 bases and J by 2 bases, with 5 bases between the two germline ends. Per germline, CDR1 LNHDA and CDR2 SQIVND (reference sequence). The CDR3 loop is CASRDAYNEQFF. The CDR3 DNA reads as TGTGCCAGTAGGGACGCCTACAATGAGCAGTTCTTC.

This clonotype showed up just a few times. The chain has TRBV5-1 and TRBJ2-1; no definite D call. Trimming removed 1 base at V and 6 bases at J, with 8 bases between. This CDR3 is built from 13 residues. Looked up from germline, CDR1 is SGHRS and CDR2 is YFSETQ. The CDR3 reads CASSLSSANEQFF. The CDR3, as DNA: TGCGCCAGCAGCTTGAGTAGTGCCAATGAGCAGTTCTTC.

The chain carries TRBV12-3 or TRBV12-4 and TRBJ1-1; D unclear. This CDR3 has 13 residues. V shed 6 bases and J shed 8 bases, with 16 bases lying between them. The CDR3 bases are TGTGCCAGCAGACCGACTCTAGGTAGCGAAGCTTTCTTT. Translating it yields CASRPTLGSEAFF.

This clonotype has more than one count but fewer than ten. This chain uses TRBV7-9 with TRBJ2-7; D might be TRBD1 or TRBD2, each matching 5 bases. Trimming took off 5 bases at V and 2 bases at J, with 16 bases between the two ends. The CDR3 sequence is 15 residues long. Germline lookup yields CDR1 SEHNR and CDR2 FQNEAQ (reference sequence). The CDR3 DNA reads TGTGCCAGCAGCGCCCCCCGGGACGGAGCCTACGAGCAGTACTTC. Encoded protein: CASSAPRDGAYEQYF.

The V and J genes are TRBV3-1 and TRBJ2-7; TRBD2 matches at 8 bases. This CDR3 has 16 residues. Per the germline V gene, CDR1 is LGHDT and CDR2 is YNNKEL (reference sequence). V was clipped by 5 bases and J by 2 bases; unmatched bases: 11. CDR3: CASSASGTSLTYEQYF. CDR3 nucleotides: TGTGCCAGCAGCGCATCCGGGACTAGTCTTACCTACGAGCAGTACTTC.

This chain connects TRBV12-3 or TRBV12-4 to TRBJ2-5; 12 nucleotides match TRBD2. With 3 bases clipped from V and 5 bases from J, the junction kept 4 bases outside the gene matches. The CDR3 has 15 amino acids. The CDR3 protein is CASSFLAGGGETQYF. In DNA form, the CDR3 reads TGTGCCAGCAGTTTCCTAGCGGGAGGGGGGGAGACCCAGTACTTC.

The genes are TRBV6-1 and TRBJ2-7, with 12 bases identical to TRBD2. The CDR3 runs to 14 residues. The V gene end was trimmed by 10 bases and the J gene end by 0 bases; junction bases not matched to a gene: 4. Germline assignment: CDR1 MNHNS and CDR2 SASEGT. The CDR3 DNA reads TGTGCCATCAGGACTAGCGGGGACTCCTACGAGCAGTACTTC. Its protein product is CAIRTSGDSYEQYF.

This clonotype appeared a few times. The CDR3 nucleotides are TGCGCCAGCAGGGTGGGAGGGCCAAACAATGAGCAGTTCTTC. Its protein is CASRVGGPNNEQFF. The chain employs TRBV5-1 and TRBJ2-1; 7 positions match TRBD2. Per the germline V gene, CDR1 is SGHRS and CDR2 is YFSETQ. The CDR3 spans 14 residues. Germline trimming cut 5 bases from V and 5 bases from J; bases unmatched to any gene: 7. The whole variable domain, filled in from reference TRBV5-1 and TRBJ2-1, reads KAGVTQTPRYLIKTRGQQVTLSCSPISGHRSVSWYQQTPGQGLQFLFEYFSETQRNKGNFPGRFSGRQFSNSRSEMNVSTLELGDSALYLCASRVGGPNNEQFFGPGTRLTVL.

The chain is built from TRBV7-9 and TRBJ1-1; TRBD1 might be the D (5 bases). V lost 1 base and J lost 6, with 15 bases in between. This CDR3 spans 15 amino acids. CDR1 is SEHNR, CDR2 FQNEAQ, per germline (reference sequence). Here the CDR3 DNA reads TGTGCCAGCAGCTTAGGGTTAGGGACGGAGCCTGAAGCTTTCTTT. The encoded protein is CASSLGLGTEPEAFF.

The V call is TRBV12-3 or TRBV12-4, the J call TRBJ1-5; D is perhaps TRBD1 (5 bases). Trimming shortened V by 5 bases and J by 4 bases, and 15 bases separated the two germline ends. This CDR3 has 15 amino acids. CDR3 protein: CASSMGPGLNQPQHF. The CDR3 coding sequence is TGTGCCAGCAGTATGGGACCGGGATTGAATCAGCCCCAGCATTTT.

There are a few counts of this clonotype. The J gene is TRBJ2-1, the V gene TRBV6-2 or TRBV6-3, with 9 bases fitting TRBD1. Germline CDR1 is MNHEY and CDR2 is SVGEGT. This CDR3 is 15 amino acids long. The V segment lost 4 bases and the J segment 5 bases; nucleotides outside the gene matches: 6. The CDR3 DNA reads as TGTGCCAGCAGTTTCCGGGGACAGGGAAACAATGAGCAGTTCTTC. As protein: CASSFRGQGNNEQFF.

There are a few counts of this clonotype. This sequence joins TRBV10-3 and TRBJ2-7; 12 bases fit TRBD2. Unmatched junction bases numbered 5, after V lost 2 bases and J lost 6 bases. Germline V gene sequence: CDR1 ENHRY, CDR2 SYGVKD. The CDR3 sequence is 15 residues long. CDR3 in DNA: TGTGCCATCAGTGAGCCTCTAGCGGGAGGGGGCGAGCAGTACTTC. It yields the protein CAISEPLAGGGEQYF.

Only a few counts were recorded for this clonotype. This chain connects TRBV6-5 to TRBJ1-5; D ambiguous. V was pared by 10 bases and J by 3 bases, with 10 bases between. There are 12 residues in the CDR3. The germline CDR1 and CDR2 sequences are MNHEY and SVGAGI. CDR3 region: CATHGPNQPQHF. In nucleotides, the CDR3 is TGTGCCACCCATGGTCCCAATCAGCCCCAGCATTTT.

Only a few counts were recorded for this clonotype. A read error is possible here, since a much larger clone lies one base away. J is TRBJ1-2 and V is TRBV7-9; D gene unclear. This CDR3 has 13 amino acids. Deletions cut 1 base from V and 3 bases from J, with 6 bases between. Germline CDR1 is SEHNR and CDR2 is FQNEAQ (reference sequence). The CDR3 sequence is CASSLERDYGYTF. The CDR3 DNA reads TGTGCCAGCAGCTTAGAGAGGGACTATGGCTACACCTTC.

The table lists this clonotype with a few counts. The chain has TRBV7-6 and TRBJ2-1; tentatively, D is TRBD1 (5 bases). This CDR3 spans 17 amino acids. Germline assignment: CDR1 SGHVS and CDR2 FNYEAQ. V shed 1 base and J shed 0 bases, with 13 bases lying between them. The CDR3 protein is CASSLVQASGSYNEQFF. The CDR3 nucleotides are TGTGCCAGCAGCTTAGTACAGGCATCCGGCTCCTACAATGAGCAGTTCTTC. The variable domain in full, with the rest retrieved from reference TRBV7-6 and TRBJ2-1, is GAGVSQSPRYKVTKRGQDVALRCDPISGHVSLYWYRQALGQGPEFLTYFNYEAQQDKSGLPNDRFSAERPEGSISTLTIQRTEQRDSAMYRCASSLVQASGSYNEQFFGPGTRLTVL.

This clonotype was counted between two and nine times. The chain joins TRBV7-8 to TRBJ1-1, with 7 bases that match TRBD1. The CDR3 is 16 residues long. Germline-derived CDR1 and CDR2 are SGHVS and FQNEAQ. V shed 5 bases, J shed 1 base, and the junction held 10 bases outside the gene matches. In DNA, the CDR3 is TGTGCCAGCAGCCCCGCCCCGGGACAGCCGAACACTGAAGCTTTCTTT. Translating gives CASSPAPGQPNTEAFF.

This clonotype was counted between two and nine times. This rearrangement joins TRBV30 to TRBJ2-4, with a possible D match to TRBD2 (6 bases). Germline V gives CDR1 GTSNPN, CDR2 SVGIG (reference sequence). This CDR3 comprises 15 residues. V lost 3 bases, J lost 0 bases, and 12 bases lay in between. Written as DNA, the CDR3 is TGTGCCTGGAGACACATAGCGGTAGCCAAAAACATTCAGTACTTC. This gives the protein CAWRHIAVAKNIQYF.

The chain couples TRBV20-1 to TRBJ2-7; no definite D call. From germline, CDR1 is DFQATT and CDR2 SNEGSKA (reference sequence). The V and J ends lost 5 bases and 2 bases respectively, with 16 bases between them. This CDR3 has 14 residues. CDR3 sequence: CSAVFSVRAYEQYF. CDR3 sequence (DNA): TGCAGTGCTGTCTTTTCGGTAAGAGCCTACGAGCAGTACTTC.

CDR3 sequence (DNA): TGTGCCAGTACTCCGCCGGGGGCAGATACGCAGTATTTT. Its translation is CASTPPGADTQYF. The chain combines TRBV19 with TRBJ2-3, with D possibly being TRBD2 (6 bases). The V gene's germline CDR1 is LNHDA and CDR2 SQIVND (reference sequence). The CDR3 is made up of 13 amino acids. V lost 7 bases to trimming and J lost 4 bases, with 12 bases between them.

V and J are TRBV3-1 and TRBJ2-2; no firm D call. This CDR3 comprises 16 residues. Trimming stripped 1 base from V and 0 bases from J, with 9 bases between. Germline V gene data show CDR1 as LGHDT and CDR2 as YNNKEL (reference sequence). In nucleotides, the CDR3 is TGTGCCAGCAGCCAAGTAGATCTTACGAACACCGGGGAGCTGTTTTTT. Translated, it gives CASSQVDLTNTGELFF.

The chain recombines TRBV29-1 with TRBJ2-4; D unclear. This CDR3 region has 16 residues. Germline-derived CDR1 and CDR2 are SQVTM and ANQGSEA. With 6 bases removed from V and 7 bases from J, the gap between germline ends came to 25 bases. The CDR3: CSVPNPLLVRRNIQYF. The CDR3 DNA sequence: TGCAGCGTCCCAAATCCTTTGTTGGTCCGGCGGAACATTCAGTACTTC.

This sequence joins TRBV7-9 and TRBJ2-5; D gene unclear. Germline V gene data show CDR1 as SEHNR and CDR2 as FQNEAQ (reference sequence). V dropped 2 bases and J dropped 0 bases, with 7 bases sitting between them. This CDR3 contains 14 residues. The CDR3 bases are TGTGCCAGCAGCTTATCTAACAACCAAGAGACCCAGTACTTC. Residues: CASSLSNNQETQYF.